Reported below is one T cell receptor beta chain. Antigen specificity is unknown. This entry comes from a study of blood T cells in healthy people across ages. The study, taken as a whole, reports: Aged donors had fewer naive CD4+ cells and lower diversity than long-lived donors. The study could not conclusively compare naive and antigen-experienced cells, given its unsorted PBMCs.

This CDR3 has 14 residues. CDR1 and CDR2 from the germline V gene are DFQATT and SNEGSKA (reference sequence). The ends were cut back, 0 bases at V and 0 bases at J, with 8 bases in the middle. The use of a sample-barcoded 5' primer and a J-beta primer mix characterized a second PCR of about 6 to 11 cycles. Every molecule of cDNA carried a tag from a template-switch adaptor with 12 random nucleotides. From each sample, at least 3 million paired-end reads containing CDR3 were obtained. Each CDR3 protein is one row after TCRdb ran MiXCR on the 5' RACE reads. The sample shows about 650,000 distinct CDR3 sequences, approximately 29% of them seen only once.

This chain uses TRBV20-1 with TRBJ1-2, with a possible D match to TRBD1 (5 bases). The origin of this receptor is a woman of 80 years or more in good health. Sequencing input: blood. CDR3 amino acids: CSARDQGANYGYTF. CDR3 bases: TGCAGTGCTAGAGATCAGGGAGCTAACTATGGCTACACCTTC.